This TCR beta chain was retrieved from a study of cytomegalovirus exposure and HLA in healthy donors. Details on this clone: What it recognizes is unknown.

Study findings and constraints: Prediction of most subjects' HLA-A and HLA-B alleles by TCR beta sequences was reportedly accurate.

The PCR had 60 Vbeta and 13 Jbeta primers. Clones were sequenced by immunoSEQ multiplex PCR, and TCRdb holds only the in-frame ones, with some missing. The sample lists 60,000 or so clones; 75% were seen once. The CDR3 extends over 15 amino acids. Germline lookup yields CDR1 SEHNR and CDR2 FQNEAQ (reference sequence). V lost 5 bases, J lost 5 bases, and 7 bases stayed unmatched. This chain joins TRBV7-9 and TRBJ2-1; 9 bases are a match to TRBD2. The specimen was PBMCs. The clonotype comes from a woman in her thirties or forties in good health and CMV-seropositive. The CDR3 region has the DNA TGTGCCAGCAGCACCGCTCTAGCGGGGAACAATGAGCAGTTCTTC. It yields the protein CASSTALAGNNEQFF.